This T cell receptor (beta chain) was captured in a study of T cell changes during pregnancy in multiple sclerosis. This table comes from immunoSEQ multiplex PCR, and its TCRdb copy is limited to in-frame clones, with some not included. This sample yields tens of thousands of clones, of which under 95% are seen a single time; roughly 0.49% belongs to the top ten. Deletions cut 0 bases from V and 0 bases from J, with 10 bases between. CDR3 size: 15 residues. The germline V gene encodes CDR1 SGHRS and CDR2 YFSETQ. A single count supports this clone. The sequenced sample was CD4+ T cells from peripheral blood mononuclear cells, obtained in the third trimester of pregnancy. V gene TRBV5-1 combines with J gene TRBJ2-7; D is perhaps TRBD2 (6 bases). This sequence was found in a female donor with multiple sclerosis, enrolled in a pregnancy study. DNA for the CDR3: TGCGCCAGCAGCTTGGCCTCCGGGAGCTCCTACGAGCAGTACTTC. Its translation is CASSLASGSSYEQYF.